The rows below give T cell receptor beta chains drawn from one sample of a study of identical twins. MiXCR, run by TCRdb on the 5' RACE reads, gives a single entry per CDR3 protein. Of roughly 470,000 distinct CDR3 sequences in the sample, approximately 14% were seen once. These sequences were also reported in another study, on yellow fever vaccine responses in identical twins.

The sequenced sample was CD4+ T cells sorted from blood. The receptors shown here come from a woman younger than 35 in good health. CDR3s include the opening cysteine and the closing phenylalanine or tryptophan. Each record gives: V gene, clone size, J gene, D gene, CDR3 protein, CDR3 DNA. D genes are given only for firm matches. Some rows mark clone size as missing; the rest say once, few, many or name a class of expanded clone.

V gene: TRBV28
clone size: .
J gene: TRBJ1-3
D gene: .
CDR3 protein: CASSTHRESGNTIYF
CDR3 DNA: TGTGCCAGCAGTACCCACAGGGAATCAGGAAACACCATATATTTT

V gene: TRBV7-2
clone size: .
J gene: TRBJ2-7
D gene: TRBD1
CDR3 protein: CASSTAPGGIYEQYF
CDR3 DNA: TGTGCCAGCAGCACAGCCCCAGGGGGCATCTACGAGCAGTACTTC

V gene: TRBV20-1
clone size: .
J gene: TRBJ2-3
D gene: .
CDR3 protein: CSASNPDTQYF
CDR3 DNA: TGCAGTGCTAGTAATCCAGATACGCAGTATTTT

V gene: TRBV25-1
clone size: many
J gene: TRBJ1-4
D gene: .
CDR3 protein: CASSERSRDVREKLFF
CDR3 DNA: TGTGCCAGCAGTGAAAGGTCCAGGGATGTAAGAGAAAAACTGTTTTTT

V gene: TRBV12-5
clone size: few
J gene: TRBJ2-2
D gene: .
CDR3 protein: CASGSIPTGELFF
CDR3 DNA: TGTGCTAGTGGTTCCATTCCCACCGGGGAGCTGTTTTTT

V gene: TRBV5-1
clone size: .
J gene: TRBJ2-1
D gene: TRBD2
CDR3 protein: CASSSSIAGGPAEQFF
CDR3 DNA: TGCGCCAGCAGCTCCTCAATAGCGGGAGGGCCTGCTGAGCAGTTCTTC

V gene: TRBV7-9
clone size: many
J gene: TRBJ2-5
D gene: .
CDR3 protein: CASSIVGGEETQYF
CDR3 DNA: TGTGCCAGCAGTATAGTGGGGGGTGAAGAGACCCAGTACTTC

V gene: TRBV6-2/TRBV6-3
clone size: few
J gene: TRBJ2-1
D gene: .
CDR3 protein: CASSKSNFALGNEQFF
CDR3 DNA: TGTGCCAGCAGCAAATCAAATTTTGCGTTGGGCAATGAGCAGTTCTTC

V gene: TRBV6-1
clone size: .
J gene: TRBJ2-3
D gene: .
CDR3 protein: CASSRSRSSDTQYF
CDR3 DNA: TGTGCCAGCAGTAGGTCTAGGAGCTCAGATACGCAGTATTTT

V gene: TRBV6-1
clone size: .
J gene: TRBJ1-1
D gene: TRBD1
CDR3 protein: CASSSATGVTEAFF
CDR3 DNA: TGTGCCAGCAGCTCCGCGACAGGGGTCACTGAAGCTTTCTTT

V gene: TRBV10-3
clone size: many
J gene: TRBJ2-2
D gene: .
CDR3 protein: CAISGVPPNAGELFF
CDR3 DNA: TGTGCCATCAGTGGTGTACCCCCGAACGCCGGGGAGCTGTTTTTT

V gene: TRBV20-1
clone size: few
J gene: TRBJ2-7
D gene: .
CDR3 protein: CSARAHETSYEQYF
CDR3 DNA: TGCAGTGCTAGAGCACACGAAACCTCCTACGAGCAGTACTTC

V gene: TRBV10-3
clone size: .
J gene: TRBJ2-7
D gene: TRBD1
CDR3 protein: CAISRDRPYEQYF
CDR3 DNA: TGTGCCATCTCAAGGGACAGGCCCTACGAGCAGTACTTC

V gene: TRBV5-1
clone size: .
J gene: TRBJ2-7
D gene: TRBD2
CDR3 protein: CASSPGAGAYEQYF
CDR3 DNA: TGCGCCAGCAGTCCGGGAGCGGGGGCCTACGAGCAGTACTTC

V gene: TRBV12-3/TRBV12-4
clone size: few
J gene: TRBJ1-2
D gene: .
CDR3 protein: CASSFFTGGSGSYGYTF
CDR3 DNA: TGTGCCAGCAGTTTCTTTACTGGCGGAAGCGGTAGCTATGGCTACACCTTC

V gene: TRBV29-1
clone size: few
J gene: TRBJ2-2
D gene: .
CDR3 protein: CSVEDQMNTGELFF
CDR3 DNA: TGCAGCGTTGAAGATCAAATGAACACCGGGGAGCTGTTTTTT

V gene: TRBV9
clone size: .
J gene: TRBJ2-5
D gene: .
CDR3 protein: CASSVARGETQYF
CDR3 DNA: TGTGCCAGCAGCGTAGCCCGAGGGGAGACCCAGTACTTC

V gene: TRBV6-2/TRBV6-3
clone size: .
J gene: TRBJ2-7
D gene: .
CDR3 protein: CASSYSSGISSYEQYF
CDR3 DNA: TGTGCCAGCAGTTACTCGAGCGGAATCAGCTCCTACGAGCAGTACTTC

V gene: TRBV6-5
clone size: few
J gene: TRBJ2-2
D gene: .
CDR3 protein: CASSYDYSNTGELFF
CDR3 DNA: TGTGCCAGCAGTTACGACTACTCGAACACCGGGGAGCTGTTTTTT

V gene: TRBV4-1
clone size: many
J gene: TRBJ1-3
D gene: TRBD1
CDR3 protein: CASSQGQGTGNTIYF
CDR3 DNA: TGCGCCAGCAGCCAGGGACAGGGGACTGGAAACACCATATATTTT

V gene: TRBV18
clone size: .
J gene: TRBJ2-1
D gene: .
CDR3 protein: CASSPDRIVEQFF
CDR3 DNA: TGTGCCAGCTCACCCGACAGGATAGTTGAGCAGTTCTTC

V gene: TRBV7-9
clone size: .
J gene: TRBJ1-6
D gene: TRBD1
CDR3 protein: CASSSTGTANSPLHF
CDR3 DNA: TGTGCCAGCAGCTCGACCGGGACAGCAAATTCACCCCTCCACTTT

V gene: TRBV7-2
clone size: many
J gene: TRBJ2-7
D gene: .
CDR3 protein: CASRLITGSSYEQYF
CDR3 DNA: TGTGCCAGCAGACTCATCACTGGGAGCTCCTACGAGCAGTACTTC

V gene: TRBV7-6
clone size: once
J gene: TRBJ2-7
D gene: TRBD1
CDR3 protein: CASSYGDSSYEQYF
CDR3 DNA: TGTGCCAGCAGCTACGGGGACAGCAGCTACGAGCAGTACTTC

V gene: TRBV28
clone size: .
J gene: TRBJ2-1
D gene: .
CDR3 protein: CASRSGYYNEQFF
CDR3 DNA: TGTGCCAGCAGGTCGGGCTATTACAATGAGCAGTTCTTC

V gene: TRBV7-8
clone size: few
J gene: TRBJ2-2
D gene: .
CDR3 protein: CASSADRYTGELFF
CDR3 DNA: TGTGCCAGCAGCGCGGACAGATACACCGGGGAGCTGTTTTTT

V gene: TRBV3-1
clone size: .
J gene: TRBJ2-5
D gene: TRBD2
CDR3 protein: CASSQEAGIATQYF
CDR3 DNA: TGTGCCAGCAGCCAAGAAGCGGGAATCGCGACCCAGTACTTC

V gene: TRBV3-1
clone size: few
J gene: TRBJ1-4
D gene: TRBD1
CDR3 protein: CASSRRQGGPEKLFF
CDR3 DNA: TGTGCCAGCAGCCGCCGACAGGGTGGCCCGGAAAAACTGTTTTTT

V gene: TRBV5-1
clone size: many
J gene: TRBJ2-1
D gene: TRBD1
CDR3 protein: CASSPGGRSSYNEQFF
CDR3 DNA: TGCGCCAGCAGTCCAGGGGGCCGGAGCTCCTACAATGAGCAGTTCTTC

V gene: TRBV5-1
clone size: .
J gene: TRBJ1-2
D gene: .
CDR3 protein: CASSIALIRADPYGYTF
CDR3 DNA: TGCGCCAGCAGCATAGCCCTAATCAGGGCCGATCCTTATGGCTACACCTTC

V gene: TRBV6-4
clone size: many
J gene: TRBJ2-1
D gene: .
CDR3 protein: CASSAGRGDEQFF
CDR3 DNA: TGTGCCAGCAGTGCGGGCAGGGGTGACGAGCAGTTCTTC

V gene: TRBV28
clone size: .
J gene: TRBJ1-4
D gene: .
CDR3 protein: CASSFLGVTEKLFF
CDR3 DNA: TGTGCCAGCAGTTTTCTAGGGGTAACAGAAAAACTGTTTTTT

V gene: TRBV3-1
clone size: .
J gene: TRBJ1-2
D gene: .
CDR3 protein: CASSQQWGNYGYTF
CDR3 DNA: TGTGCCAGCAGCCAACAGTGGGGAAACTATGGCTACACCTTC

V gene: TRBV25-1
clone size: .
J gene: TRBJ1-3
D gene: TRBD1
CDR3 protein: CASSELDRSSGNTIYF
CDR3 DNA: TGTGCCAGCAGTGAATTGGACAGGAGCTCTGGAAACACCATATATTTT

V gene: TRBV7-8
clone size: once
J gene: TRBJ2-3
D gene: TRBD2
CDR3 protein: CASSPRPASGRLRGTDTQYF
CDR3 DNA: TGTGCCAGCAGTCCCCGGCCGGCTAGCGGGCGACTCCGTGGGACAGATACGCAGTATTTT

V gene: TRBV5-1
clone size: many
J gene: TRBJ2-3
D gene: .
CDR3 protein: CASSLEVITDTQYF
CDR3 DNA: TGCGCCAGCAGCTTGGAAGTTATCACAGATACGCAGTATTTT

V gene: TRBV2
clone size: few
J gene: TRBJ2-3
D gene: TRBD2
CDR3 protein: CASRLAASTDTQYF
CDR3 DNA: TGTGCCAGCAGGCTAGCGGCTAGCACAGATACGCAGTATTTT

V gene: TRBV7-2
clone size: many
J gene: TRBJ2-1
D gene: .
CDR3 protein: CASSLTGSNEQFF
CDR3 DNA: TGTGCCAGCAGCTTAACCGGGAGCAATGAGCAGTTCTTC

V gene: TRBV11-2
clone size: few
J gene: TRBJ2-1
D gene: TRBD2
CDR3 protein: CASSFRREPLNEQFF
CDR3 DNA: TGTGCCAGCAGCTTCCGGCGGGAGCCCCTCAATGAGCAGTTCTTC

V gene: TRBV5-1
clone size: few
J gene: TRBJ2-5
D gene: .
CDR3 protein: CASSRQGDRAQYF
CDR3 DNA: TGCGCCAGCAGCCGCCAGGGAGACCGGGCCCAGTACTTC